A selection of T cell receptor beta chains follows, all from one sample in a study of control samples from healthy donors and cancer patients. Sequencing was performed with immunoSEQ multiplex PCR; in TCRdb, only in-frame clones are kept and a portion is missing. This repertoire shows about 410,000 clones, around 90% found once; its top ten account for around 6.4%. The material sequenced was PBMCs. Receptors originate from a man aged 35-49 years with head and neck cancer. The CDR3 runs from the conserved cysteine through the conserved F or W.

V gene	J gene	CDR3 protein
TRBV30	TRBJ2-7	CAWSVGGQSYEQYF
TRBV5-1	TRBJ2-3	CASSQGQGATLTDTQYF
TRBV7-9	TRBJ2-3	CASSLAVSGPTDTQYF
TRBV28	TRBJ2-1	CASSPSVGLAVNEQFF
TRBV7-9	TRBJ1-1	CASTLSFYGGAFF
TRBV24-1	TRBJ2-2	CATSDTDLYGELFF
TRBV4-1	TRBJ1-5	CASSPGGTGNQPQHF
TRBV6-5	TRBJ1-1	CASSPGQKSEAFF
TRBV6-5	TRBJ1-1	CASSYWADRDGEAFF
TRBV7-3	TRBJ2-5	CASSLEAGVETQYF
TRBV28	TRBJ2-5	CASRPGQAAETQYF
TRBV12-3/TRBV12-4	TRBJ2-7	CASSPPAGVGQYF
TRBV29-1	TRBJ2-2	CSVEKGANTGELFF
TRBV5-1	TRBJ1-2	CASSSDTGYGYTF
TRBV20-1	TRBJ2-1	CSVRLGDIAFF
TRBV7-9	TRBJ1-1	CASTNPRGGGTNTEAFF
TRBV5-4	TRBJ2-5	CASSFGDSSRQTQYF
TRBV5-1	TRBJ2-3	CASSPGGLAGGSTQYF
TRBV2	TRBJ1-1	CATGIYTEAFF
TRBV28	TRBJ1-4	CASRNPQGGGEKLFF
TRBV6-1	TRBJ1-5	CASSEVRKTQPQHF
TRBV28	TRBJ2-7	CASSIPDTSYEQYF
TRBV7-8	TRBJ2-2	CASSLEGELFF
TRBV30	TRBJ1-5	CAWSSVPNQPQHF